These 21 T cell receptor beta chains were all obtained from the same sample, sequenced in a study of CD8 T cells in Susac syndrome (dated by TCRdb to between 2017 and 2020). Library method: the immunoSEQ multiplex PCR assay. RNA was extracted with the RNeasy kit and roughly 0.45 to 1 ug was reverse transcribed using random hexamers. TCRdb reanalyzed the raw reads on its own, using fastp at Q25 for trimming and MiXCR for clone calling, and kept in-frame beta chains. Rows are unified per CDR3 protein, each entry keeping the most common DNA and genes. Here the sample has more than 100,000 distinct CDR3 sequences; roughly 95% occur a single time. The top ten clonotypes cover over 0.12% of the sample. Specimen: CD4+ T cells from PBMCs. These receptors originate from a human donor with Susac syndrome.

The chain joins TRBV4-1 to TRBJ2-1; D tentatively reads TRBD1 or TRBD2 (5 bases each). Per germline, CDR1 MGHRA and CDR2 YSYEKL. This CDR3 is built from 13 residues. The V gene lost 1 base and the J gene lost 9 bases, with 10 bases spanning the gap. CDR3 region: CASSQAGPTEQFF. The CDR3 DNA sequence: TGCGCCAGCAGCCAAGCGGGACCCACTGAGCAGTTCTTC.

The chain is built from TRBV7-2 and TRBJ1-2; 7 bases are shared with TRBD1. J lost 4 bases, V lost 6 bases, and 8 bases had no gene match. Germline V CDR1 and CDR2: SGHTA, FQGNSA. CDR3 size: 14 residues. The CDR3 region has the DNA TGTGCCAGCAGTTATGACAGGGTCTCCTATGGCTACACCTTC. This gives the protein CASSYDRVSYGYTF.

This clonotype was seen once. The junction shows a germline mismatch at one end, possibly a read error. The genes are TRBV7-7 and TRBJ2-3; tentative D call: TRBD1 (6 bases). CDR1 and CDR2 from the germline V gene are SSHAT and FNYEAQ (reference sequence). The CDR3 covers 14 residues. The CDR3 DNA follows: TGTGCTAGCAGCTTAGCTGGCAGGGGAGATACGCAGTATTTT. Translating gives CASSLAGRGDTQYF.

The V gene is TRBV28, the J gene TRBJ2-1; 9 bases are a match to TRBD2. This CDR3 comprises 14 residues. Germline lookup yields CDR1 MDHEN and CDR2 SYDVKM. V lost 7 bases, J lost 7 bases, and 8 bases stayed unmatched. The CDR3 region has the DNA TGTGCCAGCACGAATAGCGGGAGTTTAAATGAGCAGTTCTTC. As protein: CASTNSGSLNEQFF.

This clonotype was detected once. This rearrangement joins TRBV29-1 to TRBJ2-7; the match to TRBD2 covers 10 bases. This CDR3 has 13 residues. CDR1 SQVTM and CDR2 ANQGSEA come from the germline V gene. Germline trimming cut 7 bases from V and 3 bases from J; bases unmatched to any gene: 6. The CDR3 sequence is CSAGLAENYEQYF. The CDR3 nucleotides are TGCAGCGCCGGACTAGCGGAGAACTACGAGCAGTACTTC.

The table lists this clonotype with a count of one. The chain combines TRBV4-3 with TRBJ2-3; 10 bases are a match to TRBD2. The J segment lost 3 bases and the V segment lost 0 bases, leaving 9 bases of the junction unmatched. The germline V gene encodes CDR1 LGHNA and CDR2 YSLEER. CDR3 length: 18 residues. CDR3 residues: CASSQDRRLAGWTDTQYF. For the CDR3, the DNA is TGCGCCAGCAGCCAAGATCGAAGACTAGCGGGCTGGACAGATACGCAGTATTTT.

The rearrangement uses TRBV30 and TRBJ2-4; D could derive from TRBD1 or TRBD2 (6 bases each). The germline V gene has CDR1 GTSNPN and CDR2 SVGIG (reference sequence). Trimming stripped 3 bases from V and 11 bases from J, with 17 bases between. CDR3 length equals 13 residues. CDR3 protein: CAWRYRGSGVQYF. The CDR3 bases are TGTGCCTGGAGGTATCGGGGGTCAGGGGTTCAGTACTTC.

This chain connects TRBV3-1 to TRBJ2-2; either TRBD1 or TRBD2 may fit D (8 bases each). Looked up from germline, CDR1 is LGHDT and CDR2 is YNNKEL (reference sequence). The V gene lost 3 bases and the J gene lost 7 bases, with 15 bases spanning the gap. The CDR3 runs 15 residues. This CDR3 reads CASSHSSGTGGELFF. In nucleotides, the CDR3 is TGTGCCAGCAGCCACAGTAGCGGGACAGGCGGGGAGCTGTTTTTT.

The gene calls are TRBV2 and TRBJ2-1; possible D gene TRBD1, 6 bases. V shed 7 bases and J shed 6 bases, with 13 bases lying between them. The CDR3 spans 13 residues. The V gene's germline CDR1 is SNHLY and CDR2 FYNNEI. In DNA form, the CDR3 reads TGTGCCAGCAAACAGGGAATGGGCAATGAGCAGTTCTTC. It yields the protein CASKQGMGNEQFF.

This chain links TRBV29-1 with TRBJ1-1; TRBD1 matches at 7 bases. CDR1 and CDR2 from the germline V gene are SQVTM and ANQGSEA. Trimming cost V 7 bases and J 6 bases; bases outside gene matches: 8. This CDR3 contains 12 residues. For the CDR3, the DNA is TGCAGCGCTAAAATAGACAGGGCTGAAGCTTTCTTT. Its protein is CSAKIDRAEAFF.

This clonotype was recorded only once. This chain joins TRBV19 and TRBJ2-3, with 12 nucleotides matching TRBD2. V shed 6 bases, J shed 6 bases, and the junction held 4 bases outside the gene matches. The CDR3 length is 14 residues. The germline gives CDR1 LNHDA, CDR2 SQIVND (reference sequence). The CDR3 nucleotides read TGTGCCAGTAGGCGGACTAGCGGGATGGATACGCAGTATTTT. This codes for CASRRTSGMDTQYF. Full variable domain (missing parts from reference TRBV19 and TRBJ2-3): DGGITQSPKYLFRKEGQNVTLSCEQNLNHDAMYWYRQDPGQGLRLIYYSQIVNDFQKGDIAEGYSVSREKKESFPLTVTSAQKNPTAFYLCASRRTSGMDTQYFGPGTRLTVL.

The CDR3 loop is CASSQIRDRGLKETQYF. The CDR3 region has the DNA TGTGCCAGCAGCCAAATCCGGGACAGGGGGCTTAAAGAGACCCAGTACTTC. The V call is TRBV3-1, the J call TRBJ2-5, with 12 bases identical to TRBD1. Germline loops: CDR1 LGHDT, CDR2 YNNKEL (reference sequence). CDR3 size: 17 residues. V lost 2 bases and J lost 3; bases outside the gene matches: 7.

V is TRBV15 and J is TRBJ2-1; D ambiguous. The germline V gene encodes CDR1 LNHNV and CDR2 YYDKDF (reference sequence). CDR3 length: 15 amino acids. V was trimmed by 2 bases and J by 8 bases, leaving 16 bases between them. CDR3 region: CATSRSPWGTDEQFF. CDR3 nucleotide sequence: TGTGCCACCAGCAGAAGCCCGTGGGGTACCGATGAGCAGTTCTTC.

The chain joins TRBV3-1 to TRBJ2-7, with unresolved D. Between the trimmed V and J ends, which lost 0 bases and 5 bases, there was a span of 2 bases. The germline CDR1 and CDR2 sequences are LGHDT and YNNKEL (reference sequence). CDR3 length equals 11 residues. CDR3 protein: CASSQEHEQYF. CDR3 bases: TGTGCCAGCAGCCAAGAACACGAGCAGTACTTC.

The gene calls are TRBV20-1 and TRBJ2-5, with unresolved D. The CDR3 has 11 residues. Between the trimmed V and J ends, which lost 4 bases and 4 bases, there was a span of 7 bases. CDR1 is DFQATT, CDR2 SNEGSKA, per germline (reference sequence). For the CDR3, the DNA is TGCAGTGCTAAGAGAACAGAGACCCAGTACTTC. Protein: CSAKRTETQYF.

The chain employs TRBV12-3 or TRBV12-4 and TRBJ2-1; TRBD2 aligns across 11 bases. CDR3 length equals 19 residues. Losses at the gene ends were 6 bases for V and 6 bases for J; bases not matched to a gene: 19. The CDR3 region is CASSSLLAGVLSNINEQFF. CDR3 bases: TGTGCCAGCAGCTCACTACTAGCGGGAGTCCTGTCAAATATCAATGAGCAGTTCTTC.

The V call is TRBV14, the J call TRBJ2-5; D may match TRBD1 or TRBD2 (5 bases each). Germline V gene sequence: CDR1 SGHDN, CDR2 FVKESK. With 4 bases removed from V and 5 bases from J, the gap between germline ends came to 11 bases. The CDR3 consists of 13 residues. In DNA, the CDR3 is TGTGCCAGCAGCCGAGGGGTACAGGAGACCCAGTACTTC. Its protein is CASSRGVQETQYF.

This sequence joins TRBV3-1 and TRBJ1-4; maybe TRBD1 (6 bases). The germline CDR1 and CDR2 sequences are LGHDT and YNNKEL (reference sequence). The CDR3 covers 14 residues. The V end lost 4 bases, the J end lost 8 bases, and 14 bases lay between the germline ends. As DNA, the CDR3 is TGTGCCAGCAGCCTCAGGGGTAGGGGCGAAAAACTGTTTTTT. Protein product: CASSLRGRGEKLFF.

This chain joins TRBV7-6 and TRBJ2-1, with 14 positions matching TRBD2. The V gene's germline CDR1 is SGHVS and CDR2 FNYEAQ. This CDR3 contains 15 residues. The junction had 6 bases not matched to a gene; V was cut back by 5 bases and J by 9 bases. The CDR3 DNA is TGTGCCAGCAGCGACGGGACTAGCGGGAGAAGTGAGCAGTTCTTC. It specifies CASSDGTSGRSEQFF. Variable domain in full (rest from reference TRBV7-6 and TRBJ2-1): GAGVSQSPRYKVTKRGQDVALRCDPISGHVSLYWYRQALGQGPEFLTYFNYEAQQDKSGLPNDRFSAERPEGSISTLTIQRTEQRDSAMYRCASSDGTSGRSEQFFGPGTRLTVL.

The chain joins TRBV18 to TRBJ2-7; D is perhaps TRBD1 (5 bases). CDR3 length: 13 amino acids. Trimming stripped 3 bases from V and 0 bases from J, with 6 bases between. CDR1 and CDR2 (germline): KGHSH, LQKENI. CDR3 bases: TGTGCCAGCTCACCGACAGTCTCCTACGAGCAGTACTTC. This codes for CASSPTVSYEQYF. Supplemented by reference TRBV18 and TRBJ2-7, the full variable domain reads NAGVMQNPRHLVRRRGQEARLRCSPMKGHSHVYWYRQLPEEGLKFMVYLQKENIIDESGMPKERFSAEFPKEGPSILRIQQVVRGDSAAYFCASSPTVSYEQYFGPGTRLTVT.

The chain joins TRBV12-3 or TRBV12-4 to TRBJ2-2, with unresolved D. CDR3 length: 13 residues. Trimming took off 4 bases at V and 6 bases at J, with 9 bases between the two ends. The CDR3 DNA is TGTGCCAGCAGTTCCAAAGTTCCCGGGGAGCTGTTTTTT. It encodes CASSSKVPGELFF.